The present entry profiles one TCR beta chain with its context. Which antigen it targets is not known. No qualities accompany the bases; no much larger clone lies one base away. The CDR3 contains 15 residues, cysteine and phenylalanine counted. The read is trimmed to its CDR3 DNA, 45 bases read in frame from base 1. CDR1 and CDR2 are drawn from the germline V gene: SGDLS, YYNGEE. Trimmed from V: 3 bases; trimmed from J: 2 bases; junction bases lacking a gene match: 7. The record originates from a study of blood T cell repertoires in COVID-19 (dated by TCRdb to the early 2020s). Regarding the research as a whole: Collaborator samples came from the United States, Italy and Spain and covered acute and convalescent phases of COVID-19. The material from the prospective study consisted of cDNA or gDNA derived from T cells, B-cell-depleted T cells, or PBMCs. Deeply sampled blood TCRbeta repertoires from subjects exposed to, actively infected with, or recovered from COVID-19 were included in the dataset. The repertoires were made available in a free public database intended to serve as a resource for research on the immune response to SARS-CoV-2. Samples came from the ongoing ImmuneRACE study (first 160 participants) plus 1,254 subjects from 6 global collaborators. A de-identified subject ID, COVID-19 status, age in years and sex were almost always included in the sample metadata. Where HLA class I and class II types were available, the types were taken from metadata supplied by the sample provider, not from assay-based typing. What the authors observed across the whole study: The amount of clinical and demographic metadata varied by source and participant and was provided uncurated.

Collaborating institutions collected whole blood in K2EDTA tubes following their own protocols. For TCRbeta analysis, collaborator samples were shipped as frozen whole blood, as isolated PBMCs, or as DNA extracted from either sample type. TCRbeta CDR3 regions were amplified from genomic DNA by means of the immunoSEQ Assay, a bias-controlled multiplex PCR. The source study handled its data this way. Nucleated cell counts per sample were estimated from amplification of reference gene primers within the assay. To quantify the absolute abundance of each unique TCRbeta CDR3 rearrangement, sequence reads were collapsed and filtered. For each sample, productive Simpson clonality was calculated as the square root of Simpson's diversity index over productive rearrangements. The source is immuneACCESS, and TCRdb retained only in-frame sequences with V and J called. Part of the clones is not carried over; for the studies checked, unresolved V genes explain less than half of this, and the remainder is unexplained. V, J and clone size are taken as reported in that table, and D and trimming were inferred from the DNA itself. This sample lists around 700,000 clones; approximately 90% were detected once. The ten largest account for more than 0.25% of the sample.

The TCR was taken from a young woman with acute or convalescent COVID-19. Sequenced sample: peripheral blood. The V and J genes are TRBV9 and TRBJ1-2; TRBD1 fits 7 bases in the junction. This receptor has the CDR3 CASSAGQNPNYGYTF. The DNA sequence follows: TGTGCCAGCAGCGCGGGACAGAACCCCAACTATGGCTACACCTTC.